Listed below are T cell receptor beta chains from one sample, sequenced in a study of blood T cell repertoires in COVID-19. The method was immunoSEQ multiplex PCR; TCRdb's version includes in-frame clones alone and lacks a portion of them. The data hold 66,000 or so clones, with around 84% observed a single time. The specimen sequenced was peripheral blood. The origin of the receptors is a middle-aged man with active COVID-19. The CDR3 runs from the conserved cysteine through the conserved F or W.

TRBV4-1 CASSQDWQGTDTEAFF
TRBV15 CATSRGGSSGNTIYF
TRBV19 CASSIGFTGRGNSPLHF
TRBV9 CASSVDLGNTIYF
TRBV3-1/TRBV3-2 CASSQNPGRGSYNEQFF
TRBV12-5 CASGLVRTASFEAFF
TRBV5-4 CASSLGGSSYNEQFF
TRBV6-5 CASMGQGGTGELFF
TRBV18 CASSQENEQFF
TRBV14 CASSQERGGRTDTQYF
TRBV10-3 CAISDPKEGQEKLFF
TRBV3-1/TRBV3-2 CASSLTSGSYNEQFF
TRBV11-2 CASSLDQFSGRDGNEQFF
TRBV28 CASSSYPNGYTF
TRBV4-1 CASSQDSFEISYNSPLHF
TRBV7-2 CASSEDRGNSPLHF
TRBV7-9 CASSLSPSGGAHPRDTQYF
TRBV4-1 CASSQTLLAGRAYEQYF
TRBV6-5 CASSVLTDTQYF
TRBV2 CASSEARSSPLHF
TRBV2 CAINSMGQGDNEQFF
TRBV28 CASSLSLPGYGYTF
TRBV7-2 CASSLVRESYTF
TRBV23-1 CASSRKNRIMNTEAFF
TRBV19 CASSRWTGGNDEQYF
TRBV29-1 CSVEVPGQGAPDTQYF
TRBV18 CASSPDRENTEAFF
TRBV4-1 CASRHFPGHPNTEAFF
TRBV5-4 CASSLGGATNEKLFF
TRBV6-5 CASNPGGRRTQYF
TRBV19 CASSTSSGRRTGELFF
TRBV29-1 CSVPAGGKYEQYF
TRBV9 CASSAAPGQANGYTF
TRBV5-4 CASSLAPHRAEAFF
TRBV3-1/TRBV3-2 CASSHDRDFTF
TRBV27 CASSLQGKGGEQFF
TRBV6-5 CASSYIDRDSPLHF
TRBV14 CASSQLAGGYNEQFF
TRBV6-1 CASSALRSPGNSPLHF
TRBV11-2 CASSLRQGTNTGELFF
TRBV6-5 CATTLDRGHLDTQYF
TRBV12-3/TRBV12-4 CASSLAARAEAFF
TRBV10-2 CASTPLGGGTEAFF
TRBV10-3 CAIREFDGEKLFF
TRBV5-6 CASSLLSGGRGDTQYF
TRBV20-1 CSASAGQPYGYTF
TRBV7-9 CASSLVLGSTQYF
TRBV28 CASSFSRAGGPRTGELFF
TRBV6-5 CASSYSQRGAWDTQYF
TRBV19 CASSIREGVSYEQYF
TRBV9 CASSVESGGLEPLISTDTQYF
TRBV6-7 CASSYRSRVPPGPEFF
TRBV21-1 CASSTRWSGNSPLHF
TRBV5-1 CASRSWGGGYNEQFF